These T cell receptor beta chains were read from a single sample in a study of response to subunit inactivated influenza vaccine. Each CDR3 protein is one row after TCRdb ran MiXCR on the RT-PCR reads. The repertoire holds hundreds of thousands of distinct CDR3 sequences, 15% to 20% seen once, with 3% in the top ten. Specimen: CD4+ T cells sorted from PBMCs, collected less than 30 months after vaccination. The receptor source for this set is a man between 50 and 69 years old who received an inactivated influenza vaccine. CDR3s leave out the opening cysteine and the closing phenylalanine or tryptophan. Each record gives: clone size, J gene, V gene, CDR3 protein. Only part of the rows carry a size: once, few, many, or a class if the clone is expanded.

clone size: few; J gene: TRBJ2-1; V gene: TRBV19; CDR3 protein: ASRDISGISYNEQF
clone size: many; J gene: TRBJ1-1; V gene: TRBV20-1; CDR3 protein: SARPENTEAF
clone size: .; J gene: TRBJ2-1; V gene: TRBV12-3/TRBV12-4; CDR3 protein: ASSFSGVYSYNEQF
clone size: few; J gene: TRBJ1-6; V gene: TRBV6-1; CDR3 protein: ASSEVGSYNSPLH
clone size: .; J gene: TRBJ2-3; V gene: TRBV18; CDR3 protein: ASSPQSGLTDTQY
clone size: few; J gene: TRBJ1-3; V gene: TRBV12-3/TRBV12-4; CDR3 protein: ASSFWGLNSGNTIY
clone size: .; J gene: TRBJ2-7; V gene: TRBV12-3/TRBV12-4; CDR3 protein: ASSFTSGGGEQY
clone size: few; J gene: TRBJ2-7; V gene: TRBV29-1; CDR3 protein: SVDAGGSEQY
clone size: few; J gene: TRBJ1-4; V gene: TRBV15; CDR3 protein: ATSRNREGAYQLF
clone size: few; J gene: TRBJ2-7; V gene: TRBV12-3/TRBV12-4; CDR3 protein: ASSLGPSHEQY
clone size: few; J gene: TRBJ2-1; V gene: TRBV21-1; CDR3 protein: ASSTLGHRTYNEQF
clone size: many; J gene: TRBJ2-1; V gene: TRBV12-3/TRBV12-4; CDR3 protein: ASSLAGTYNEQF
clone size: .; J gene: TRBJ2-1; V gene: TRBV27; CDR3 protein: ASRAGPGRSSYNEQF
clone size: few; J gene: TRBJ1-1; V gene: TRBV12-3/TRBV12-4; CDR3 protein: ATHGQGSAEAF
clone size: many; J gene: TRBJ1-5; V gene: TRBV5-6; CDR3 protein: ASSSKTDNQPQH
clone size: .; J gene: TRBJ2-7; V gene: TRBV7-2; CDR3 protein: ASSLVGGTGGFEQY
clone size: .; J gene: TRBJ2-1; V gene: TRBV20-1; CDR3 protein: SARGRTSGSPYNEQF
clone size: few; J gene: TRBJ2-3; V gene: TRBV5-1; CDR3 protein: ASSFYRANTDTQY
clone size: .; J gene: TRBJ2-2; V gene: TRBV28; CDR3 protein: ASNTGRNTGELF
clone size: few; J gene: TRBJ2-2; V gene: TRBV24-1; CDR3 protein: ATSDQRRVLF
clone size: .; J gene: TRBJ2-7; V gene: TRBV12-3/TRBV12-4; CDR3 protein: ASSDRGEQY
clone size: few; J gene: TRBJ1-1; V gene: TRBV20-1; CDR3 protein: SAPGRGSTEAF
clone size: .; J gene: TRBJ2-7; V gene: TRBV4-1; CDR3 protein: ASSRIAGHEQY
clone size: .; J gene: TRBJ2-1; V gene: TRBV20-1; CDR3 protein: SAIPSDRLKQF
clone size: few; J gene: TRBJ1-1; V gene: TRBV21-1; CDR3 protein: ARTGIWNTEAF
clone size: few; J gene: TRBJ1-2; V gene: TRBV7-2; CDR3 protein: ASSPTLTGLYGYT
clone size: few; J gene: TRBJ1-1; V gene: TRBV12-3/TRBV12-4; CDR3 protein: ASSLRGRTEAF
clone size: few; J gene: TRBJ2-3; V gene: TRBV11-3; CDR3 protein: ASSGLAGVSPDTQY
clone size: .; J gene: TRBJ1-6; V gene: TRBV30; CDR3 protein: AWSMIRGRANSPLH
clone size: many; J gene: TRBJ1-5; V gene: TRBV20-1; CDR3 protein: SATQGGLNQPQH
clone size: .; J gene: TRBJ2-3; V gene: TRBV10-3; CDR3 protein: AISEVSGVTDTQY
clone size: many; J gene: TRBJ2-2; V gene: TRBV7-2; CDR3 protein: ASSRTPGNTGELF
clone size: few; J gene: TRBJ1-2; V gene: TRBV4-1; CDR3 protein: ASSQQGFGSGYT
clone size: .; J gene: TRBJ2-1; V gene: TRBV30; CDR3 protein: AWSNPVEQF
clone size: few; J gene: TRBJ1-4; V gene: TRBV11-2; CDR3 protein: ASSFTLATTNEKLF
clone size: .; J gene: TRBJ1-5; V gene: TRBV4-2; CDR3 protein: ASSQDPVGVGNQPQH
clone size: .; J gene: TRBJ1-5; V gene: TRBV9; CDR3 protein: ASSVGATGQPQH
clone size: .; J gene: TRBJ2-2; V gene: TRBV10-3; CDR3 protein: AISGRDRETGELF
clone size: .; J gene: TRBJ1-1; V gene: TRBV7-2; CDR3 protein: ASSPTGLATEAF
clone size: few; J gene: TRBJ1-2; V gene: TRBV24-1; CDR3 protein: ATSTDRGQGYT
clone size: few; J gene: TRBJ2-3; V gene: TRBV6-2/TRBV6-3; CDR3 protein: ASSYSPGGPDTQY